Each of the 15 T cell receptor beta chains below was sequenced from the same sample in a study of molecular identifiers for immune sequencing clone quantification. TCRdb redid the calling of the PCR reads with MiXCR, one entry per CDR3 protein. This table holds more than 550,000 distinct CDR3 sequences, about 25% found once. The sample was naive CD8+ T cells from blood, with Jurkat cell RNA spiked in. Subset: FACS-sorted CD8+CD4-CCR7+CD45RA+ naive T cells. The receptors were gathered from a human donor in good health. Some libraries in this study had Jurkat cell RNA spiked in.

As to this clonotype: With a much larger clone just one base away, this may be a read error. No DNA is shown, since the ends of the CDR3 on it are uncertain; the CDR3 is the one TCRdb lists. The rearrangement links TRBV4-3 to TRBJ2-5; the table's TRBD1 call for D was not verified on the DNA. Germline loops: CDR1 LGHNA, CDR2 YSLEER. The CDR3 is 16 amino acids long, termini counted. CDR3 sequence reads: CASSQDWGQGAETPYF.

This clonotype occurred many times. The V and J genes are TRBV13 and TRBJ1-1; 7 bases map to TRBD1. CDR1 is PRHDT, CDR2 FYEKMQ, per germline (reference sequence). Trimming took 5 bases from V and 0 from J; bases not matched to a gene: 9. The CDR3 runs to 16 residues. The CDR3 DNA follows: TGTGCCAGCAGCCCAAGACAGGGAGCTATGAACACTGAAGCTTTCTTT. Residues: CASSPRQGAMNTEAFF.

This clonotype has at least ten counts. CDR3 in DNA: TGTGCCAGCAGCCGGGGGGCTGGTGGGACTAGCGGATACGAGCAGTACTTC. It specifies CASSRGAGGTSGYEQYF. This chain connects TRBV7-9 to TRBJ2-7; 11 nucleotides match TRBD2. CDR3 length equals 17 residues. The germline V gene has CDR1 SEHNR and CDR2 FQNEAQ (reference sequence). The junction had 13 bases not matched to a gene; V was cut back by 5 bases and J by 4 bases.

This chain connects TRBV7-8 to TRBJ1-1, with D possibly TRBD1 on 5 matching bases. The CDR3 has 14 amino acids. The germline CDR1 and CDR2 sequences are SGHVS and FQNEAQ. Deletions cut 5 bases from V and 4 bases from J, with 14 bases between. The CDR3: CASSRRGEGTEAFF. CDR3 in DNA: TGTGCCAGCAGCCGGCGGGGGGAGGGCACTGAAGCTTTCTTT.

This clonotype was seen repeatedly, ten times or more. The J gene is TRBJ2-4, the V gene TRBV21-1; TRBD1, as called in the table, went unchecked against the DNA. TRBV21-1 is noted as a pseudogene. This CDR3 comprises 16 residues. CDR3 protein: CASSRTVKIAKNIQYF. CDR3 bases: TGTGCCAGCAGCCGGACAGTAAAGATAGCCAAAAACATTCAGTACTTC.

In the case of this clonotype: This may be a read error: a much more frequent sequence differs by one nucleotide. The V call is TRBV5-1, the J call TRBJ2-7; 9 nucleotides agree with TRBD2. This CDR3 spans 14 amino acids. In germline, CDR1 is SGHRS, CDR2 YFSETQ. The CDR3: CTSSRVAGVFEQYF. The CDR3 nucleotides are TGCACCAGCAGCAGGGTAGCGGGGGTCTTCGAGCAGTACTTC.

This clonotype was picked up many times. This chain connects TRBV6-5 to TRBJ1-1, with D possibly TRBD1 on 5 matching bases. CDR3 length: 14 amino acids. The V end was cut by 6 bases, the J end by 5 bases, with 16 bases between. Germline V gives CDR1 MNHEY, CDR2 SVGAGI. CDR3 sequence: CASSSSGGGTEAFF. CDR3 in DNA: TGTGCCAGCAGCTCCTCTGGGGGAGGGACTGAAGCTTTCTTT.

About this clonotype: No conserved phenylalanine or tryptophan is present at the end of the CDR3, so a read error is the likely explanation. The V and J genes are TRBV13 and TRBJ1-6, with D unclear. The CDR3 extends over 16 amino acids. V was trimmed by 5 bases and J by 8 bases, leaving 19 bases between them. The germline CDR1 and CDR2 sequences are PRHDT and FYEKMQ (reference sequence). This CDR3 reads CASSRGRNTGYSPLHL. CDR3 bases: TGTGCCAGCAGCCGAGGGCGGAACACGGGGTATTCACCCCTCCACCTT.

This clonotype was seen at least ten times. The rearrangement uses TRBV29-1 and TRBJ2-7; 7 bases are shared with TRBD1. With V trimmed by 3 bases and J by 3 bases, 2 bases remained unmatched. From germline, CDR1 is SQVTM and CDR2 ANQGSEA. The length of the CDR3 is 12 residues. DNA of the CDR3: TGCAGCGTTGAGACAGGGAACTACGAGCAGTACTTC. It yields the protein CSVETGNYEQYF.

Worth noting for this clonotype: Sequence at one end of the junction differs from germline and may be a read error. This rearrangement joins TRBV3-1 to TRBJ2-2, with D perhaps TRBD2 (6 bases). The CDR3 has 17 residues. The germline CDR1 and CDR2 sequences are LGHDT and YNNKEL (reference sequence). In nucleotides, the CDR3 is TGTGCCAGCAGCCAAGTGTACAGCGGAGGGAACCCCGGGGAGCTGTTTTTT. It specifies CASSQVYSGGNPGELFF.

This clonotype was counted only a few times. The J gene is TRBJ2-7, the V gene TRBV20-1; 8 nucleotides align to TRBD2. The CDR3 consists of 14 residues. The germline CDR1 and CDR2 sequences are DFQATT and SNEGSKA (reference sequence). V lost 7 bases and J lost 2; bases outside the gene matches: 10. CDR3 DNA sequence: TGCAGTGTTATAGCGGGACTAAGTACCTACGAGCAGTACTTC. It encodes CSVIAGLSTYEQYF.

This clonotype was found once. One end of the junction is discordant with germline, which a read error may explain. The chain employs TRBV7-9 and TRBJ2-2; 7 bases fit TRBD2. This CDR3 contains 13 residues. Germline V CDR1 and CDR2: SEHNR, FQNEAQ (reference sequence). This CDR3 is CAKMGTMTGELLF. The CDR3 nucleotides read TGTGCCAAAATGGGGACTATGACCGGGGAGCTGCTTTTT.

The chain carries TRBV28 and TRBJ2-7; a possible D gene is TRBD1 (5 bases). CDR3 length: 15 amino acids. V was cut by 2 bases and J by 5 bases, with 16 bases left in between. Germline CDR1 is MDHEN and CDR2 is SYDVKM. CDR3 sequence: CASSLVPGAQDEQYF. CDR3 bases: TGTGCCAGCAGTTTAGTTCCTGGGGCCCAGGACGAGCAGTACTTC.

J is TRBJ1-5 and V is TRBV19, with 7 bases aligning to TRBD1. The CDR3 runs 14 residues. Germline lookup yields CDR1 LNHDA and CDR2 SQIVND (reference sequence). With 3 bases clipped from V and 6 bases from J, the junction kept 5 bases outside the gene matches. The CDR3 DNA reads as TGTGCCAGTAGTATGCAAGGGGGCCCTCAGCCCCAGCATTTT. Translated, it gives CASSMQGGPQPQHF.

The chain joins TRBV20-1 to TRBJ2-3, with 8 positions matching TRBD1. Germline CDR1 and CDR2: DFQATT and SNEGSKA (reference sequence). Unmatched junction bases numbered 23, after V lost 3 bases and J lost 0 bases. The CDR3 extends over 21 amino acids. Here the CDR3 reads CSARMDREQVYRDTSTDTQYF. The CDR3 nucleotides are TGCAGTGCTAGGATGGACAGGGAGCAGGTGTACCGGGACACAAGCACAGATACGCAGTATTTT.